Listed here are 21 T cell receptor beta chains from one sample, sequenced in a study of blood T cell repertoires in COVID-19. Some clones are missing from TCRdb's copy, which holds only in-frame ones; the method was immunoSEQ multiplex PCR. This sample yields 250,000 or so clones, of which around 90% are seen a single time; 1.2% to 1.5% belongs to the top ten. The specimen was peripheral blood. These receptors came from an elderly man with acute or convalescent COVID-19.

The genes are TRBV6-2 or TRBV6-3 and TRBJ2-2, with TRBD1 matching over 9 bases. Germline values: CDR1 MNHEY, CDR2 SVGEGT. V trimming: 2 bases; J trimming: 4 bases; junction bases outside the gene matches: 5. The CDR3 is 16 amino acids. The CDR3 DNA reads as TGTGCCAGCAGTTACCCCGGGACAGGGAGCACCGGGGAGCTGTTTTTT. The encoded protein is CASSYPGTGSTGELFF.

This chain uses TRBV6-5 with TRBJ1-1; TRBD1 is a possible D gene (5 bases). CDR3 length: 15 residues. Germline V CDR1 and CDR2: MNHEY, SVGAGI. Trimming took off 2 bases at V and 1 base at J, with 11 bases between the two ends. CDR3 protein: CASSYSVGENTEAFF. DNA for the CDR3: TGTGCCAGCAGTTACAGTGTAGGGGAGAACACTGAAGCTTTCTTT.

The chain couples TRBV19 to TRBJ2-2, with D maybe TRBD2 (6 bases). Germline CDR1 LNHDA, CDR2 SQIVND (reference sequence). The CDR3 loop spans 17 amino acids. V was shortened by 5 bases and J by 7 bases, with 23 bases between the two germline ends. The CDR3 DNA sequence: TGTGCCAGTAGTCGATCCTCAGGCGGACTAATAGGCGGGGAGCTGTTTTTT. This sequence encodes CASSRSSGGLIGGELFF.

This chain links TRBV29-1 with TRBJ1-2, with D unresolved. The germline V gene encodes CDR1 SQVTM and CDR2 ANQGSEA. Trimming left V 7 bases short and J 3 bases short, with 9 bases between. This CDR3 contains 11 residues. The CDR3 sequence is CSAARDYGYTF. The CDR3 nucleotides read TGCAGCGCGGCACGGGACTATGGCTACACCTTC.

The gene calls are TRBV6-6 and TRBJ1-1; D perhaps matches TRBD1 (6 bases). Looked up from germline, CDR1 is MNHNY and CDR2 is SVGAGI (reference sequence). The CDR3 is made up of 14 amino acids. V was pared by 2 bases and J by 1 base, with 8 bases between. CDR3: CASSYGGPNTEAFF. The CDR3 region has the DNA TGTGCCAGCAGTTACGGGGGCCCGAACACTGAAGCTTTCTTT.

J is TRBJ2-5 and V is TRBV5-4; D might be TRBD2 (7 bases). From germline, CDR1 is SGHNT and CDR2 YYREEE (reference sequence). CDR3 length: 17 amino acids. V lost 5 bases, J lost 1 base, and 21 bases lay in between. The CDR3 reads CASSIGTWGGGQETQYF. As DNA, the CDR3 is TGTGCCAGCAGTATTGGCACATGGGGAGGGGGCCAAGAGACCCAGTACTTC.

The chain uses TRBV5-1 and TRBJ2-3; 7 bases match TRBD2. V shed 0 bases and J 5 bases; nucleotides not matched to a gene: 6. The V gene's germline CDR1 is SGHRS and CDR2 YFSETQ. The CDR3 covers 15 residues. Written as DNA, the CDR3 is TGCGCCAGCAGCTTGGACGCGGGAGTAATAGATACGCAGTATTTT. Its translation is CASSLDAGVIDTQYF.

This rearrangement joins TRBV18 to TRBJ1-5; a weak D match, TRBD1 (6 bases). The V gene lost 2 bases and the J gene lost 1 base, with 18 bases spanning the gap. The germline CDR1 and CDR2 sequences are KGHSH and LQKENI. There are 18 residues in the CDR3. CDR3 DNA: TGTGCCAGCTCACCAGGACCGGGGCTGGGGGCAAGCAATCAGCCCCAGCATTTT. It encodes CASSPGPGLGASNQPQHF.

This clone was observed once. The genes are TRBV5-4 and TRBJ2-4, with D possibly being TRBD1 (5 bases). Germline CDR1 and CDR2: SGHNT and YYREEE (reference sequence). The CDR3 is 17 residues long. Trimming removed 4 bases at V and 0 bases at J, with 17 bases between. The CDR3 region has the DNA TGTGCCAGCAGCCCCGGCGGCCTAGGGGTAGCCAAAAACATTCAGTACTTC. As protein: CASSPGGLGVAKNIQYF. The full variable domain, rest sourced from reference TRBV5-4 and TRBJ2-4, is ETGVTQSPTHLIKTRGQQVTLRCSSQSGHNTVSWYQQALGQGPQFIFQYYREEENGRGNFPPRFSGLQFPNYSSELNVNALELDDSALYLCASSPGGLGVAKNIQYFGAGTRLSVL.

This clone was found a few times. J is TRBJ2-4 and V is TRBV2, with D perhaps TRBD1 (5 bases). The CDR3 runs 16 residues. Germline lookup yields CDR1 SNHLY and CDR2 FYNNEI. Trimming pared 6 bases from V and 0 bases from J, leaving 15 bases between. The CDR3 bases are TGTGCCAGCAGCTTAGACAGTAGGCTAGCCAAAAACATTCAGTACTTC. Protein sequence: CASSLDSRLAKNIQYF. The variable domain in full, with the rest retrieved from reference TRBV2 and TRBJ2-4, is EPEVTQTPSHQVTQMGQEVILRCVPISNHLYFYWYRQILGQKVEFLVSFYNNEISEKSEIFDDQFSVERPDGSNFTLKIRSTKLEDSAMYFCASSLDSRLAKNIQYFGAGTRLSVL.

CDR3 sequence: CASSPQGLNTEAFF. CDR3 bases: TGTGCCAGTAGTCCACAGGGTTTGAACACTGAAGCTTTCTTT. The V call is TRBV19, the J call TRBJ1-1; a weak D match, TRBD1 (6 bases). The germline CDR1 and CDR2 sequences are LNHDA and SQIVND (reference sequence). Trimming removed 5 bases from V and 0 bases from J, with 10 bases in between. This CDR3 has 14 amino acids.

This chain joins TRBV5-4 and TRBJ1-6; unclear D gene. The germline V and J ends were trimmed by 2 bases and 7 bases, with 4 bases remaining between them. CDR1 and CDR2 (germline): SGHNT, YYREEE (reference sequence). CDR3 length: 12 residues. CDR3 protein: CASSLANSPLHF. The CDR3 region has the DNA TGTGCCAGCAGCTTAGCCAATTCACCCCTCCACTTT. Full variable domain (outside the CDR3, taken from reference TRBV5-4 and TRBJ1-6): ETGVTQSPTHLIKTRGQQVTLRCSSQSGHNTVSWYQQALGQGPQFIFQYYREEENGRGNFPPRFSGLQFPNYSSELNVNALELDDSALYLCASSLANSPLHFGNGTRLTVT.

This clone was observed a single time. The chain combines TRBV19 with TRBJ1-5, with a tentative D call TRBD1 (6 bases). Trimming left V 4 bases short and J 2 bases short, with 12 bases between. CDR1 and CDR2 (germline): LNHDA, SQIVND (reference sequence). The CDR3 sequence is 15 residues long. DNA for the CDR3: TGTGCCAGTAGTAACTGGCGGACAGGCAATCAGCCCCAGCATTTT. Its translation is CASSNWRTGNQPQHF. Supplemented by reference TRBV19 and TRBJ1-5, the full variable domain reads DGGITQSPKYLFRKEGQNVTLSCEQNLNHDAMYWYRQDPGQGLRLIYYSQIVNDFQKGDIAEGYSVSREKKESFPLTVTSAQKNPTAFYLCASSNWRTGNQPQHFGDGTRLSIL.

The gene calls are TRBV4-3 and TRBJ2-7; possible D gene TRBD2, 6 bases. Trimming removed 0 bases at V and 0 bases at J, with 12 bases between. Germline V CDR1 and CDR2: LGHNA, YSLEER. The CDR3 covers 16 residues. The CDR3: CASSQDLGGLSYEQYF. CDR3 nucleotides: TGCGCCAGCAGCCAAGACCTTGGGGGACTCTCCTACGAGCAGTACTTC.

The chain couples TRBV19 to TRBJ2-1, with 8 positions matching TRBD2. The germline V gene encodes CDR1 LNHDA and CDR2 SQIVND (reference sequence). The CDR3 is made up of 15 amino acids. The V gene end was trimmed by 6 bases and the J gene end by 8 bases; junction bases not matched to a gene: 12. The CDR3 reads CASRSPGGLPDEQFF. CDR3 nucleotide sequence: TGTGCCAGTAGGAGTCCGGGGGGGCTTCCAGATGAGCAGTTCTTC. Using reference TRBV19 and TRBJ2-1 for the parts outside the CDR3, the full variable domain is DGGITQSPKYLFRKEGQNVTLSCEQNLNHDAMYWYRQDPGQGLRLIYYSQIVNDFQKGDIAEGYSVSREKKESFPLTVTSAQKNPTAFYLCASRSPGGLPDEQFFGPGTRLTVL.

This clone was observed once. The chain recombines TRBV4-2 with TRBJ1-1; D is unclear. The germline gives CDR1 LGHNA, CDR2 YNFKEQ. The CDR3 has 15 amino acids. V was pared by 1 base and J by 0 bases, with 9 bases between. CDR3 bases: TGTGCCAGCAGCCAAGTGTTGCGGGTGAACACTGAAGCTTTCTTT. Translation gives CASSQVLRVNTEAFF.

This sequence joins TRBV5-1 and TRBJ1-1; the D is unclear. The CDR3 spans 15 residues. Germline assignment: CDR1 SGHRS and CDR2 YFSETQ. V lost 1 base and J lost 1, with 11 bases in between. This CDR3 reads CASSLQGGRNTEAFF. CDR3 DNA: TGCGCCAGCAGCTTGCAAGGCGGCAGGAACACTGAAGCTTTCTTT.

This clone was picked up a small number of times. The same CDR3 can be traced to other DNA sequences in this sample. The genes are TRBV27 and TRBJ1-1, with a tentative D call TRBD1 (6 bases). Germline CDR1 reads MNHEY; CDR2 reads SMNVEV (reference sequence). V was shortened by 3 bases and J by 1 base, with 6 bases between the two germline ends. The CDR3 runs to 13 residues. CDR3 amino acids: CASSFRGNTEAFF. Here the CDR3 DNA reads TGTGCCAGCAGTTTCAGGGGGAACACTGAAGCTTTCTTT.

This chain links TRBV7-3 with TRBJ1-2; 9 bases line up with TRBD1. Germline CDR1 SGHTA, CDR2 FQGTGA. V lost 5 bases and J lost 5; bases outside the gene matches: 9. This CDR3 contains 15 residues. In DNA form, the CDR3 reads TGTGCCAGCAGCCTGGGACAGGGAGCAGGATATGGCTACACCTTC. Protein: CASSLGQGAGYGYTF.

The chain combines TRBV7-2 with TRBJ2-1; a weak D match, TRBD2 (6 bases). The V gene's germline CDR1 is SGHTA and CDR2 FQGNSA. There are 15 residues in the CDR3. V lost 6 bases and J lost 8, with 20 bases in between. The DNA for the CDR3 is TGTGCCAGCAGACTAGCCGGGACTCAGAAGGATGAGCAGTTCTTC. Protein sequence: CASRLAGTQKDEQFF.

This chain links TRBV27 with TRBJ2-5; the match to TRBD2 covers 9 bases. CDR3 length: 15 amino acids. J was trimmed by 5 bases and V by 3 bases; bases with no gene match: 7. Per the germline V gene, CDR1 is MNHEY and CDR2 is SMNVEV (reference sequence). The CDR3 reads CASSLTISGSETQYF. The DNA of the CDR3 is TGTGCCAGCAGTTTGACGATTAGCGGGAGTGAGACCCAGTACTTC.